This passage covers 14 T cell receptor beta chains from one sample sequenced in a study of shared clonotypes between healthy human individuals. Repertoires were generated with immunoSEQ multiplex PCR, while TCRdb's copy carries only in-frame clones and drops some. The sample includes under 550,000 clones, 90% to 96% of them seen just once. The sequenced material came from naive CD4+ T cells sorted from blood. The subset: CD45RA+ positively selected. All receptors come from a woman aged 25 to 39 in good health.

This rearrangement joins TRBV6-1 to TRBJ2-2, with TRBD1 as a possible D gene (6 bases). The CDR3 is made up of 17 amino acids. Deletions cut 4 bases from V and 2 bases from J, with 17 bases between. Germline V CDR1 and CDR2: MNHNS, SASEGT. CDR3 in amino acids: CASSGSRGALNTGELFF. Written as DNA, the CDR3 is TGTGCCAGCAGTGGGTCCAGGGGAGCCCTCAACACCGGGGAGCTGTTTTTT.

The chain combines TRBV5-1 with TRBJ1-1; D not resolved. Trimming removed 2 bases from V and 0 bases from J, with 8 bases in between. The germline gives CDR1 SGHRS, CDR2 YFSETQ. This CDR3 is 14 amino acids long. CDR3 amino acids: CASSFGKMNTEAFF. The DNA of the CDR3 is TGCGCCAGCAGCTTCGGTAAAATGAACACTGAAGCTTTCTTT.

The chain is built from TRBV5-1 and TRBJ2-7; tentative D call: TRBD2 (5 bases). The CDR3 covers 16 residues. Germline CDR1 SGHRS, CDR2 YFSETQ. The V end lost 1 base, the J end lost 3 bases, and 17 bases lay between the germline ends. The CDR3 nucleotides read TGCGCCAGCAGCTTGCGGACTGGAGGTCCGATCTACGAGCAGTACTTC. This gives the protein CASSLRTGGPIYEQYF.

This chain uses TRBV11-2 with TRBJ2-5; 8 bases agree with TRBD2. CDR1 SGHAT and CDR2 FQNNGV come from the germline V gene. This CDR3 region has 14 residues. Trimming took 0 bases from V and 11 from J; bases not matched to a gene: 8. The CDR3 is CASSLDRSGSEQYF. As DNA, the CDR3 is TGTGCCAGCAGCTTAGATCGGAGCGGGAGTGAGCAGTACTTC.

The chain uses TRBV19 and TRBJ2-7; D might be TRBD1 (6 bases). V was trimmed by 3 bases and J by 4 bases, leaving 10 bases between them. Per germline, CDR1 LNHDA and CDR2 SQIVND (reference sequence). The CDR3 has 13 amino acids. This CDR3 is CASSIDRQYEQYF. The CDR3 DNA follows: TGTGCCAGTAGTATCGACAGGCAATACGAGCAGTACTTC.

The V call is TRBV6-1, the J call TRBJ2-7, with 10 bases aligning to TRBD2. CDR3 size: 14 residues. Germline trimming cut 7 bases from V and 3 bases from J; bases unmatched to any gene: 6. Germline CDR1 reads MNHNS; CDR2 reads SASEGT. CDR3 in amino acids: CASTFWTSGYEQYF. DNA of the CDR3: TGTGCCAGCACTTTCTGGACTAGCGGCTACGAGCAGTACTTC.

The chain combines TRBV10-3 with TRBJ2-1, with 8 bases matching TRBD2. Looked up from germline, CDR1 is ENHRY and CDR2 is SYGVKD. Trimming removed 4 bases from V and 3 bases from J; junction bases left unmatched: 11. The CDR3 runs to 17 residues. CDR3 coding DNA: TGTGCCATCAGTGGGATGGTAGCGGGATTTGTCTACAATGAGCAGTTCTTC. Residues: CAISGMVAGFVYNEQFF.

This chain connects TRBV14 to TRBJ2-7; D call uncertain. This CDR3 contains 14 residues. Trimming removed 0 bases from V and 3 bases from J, with 9 bases in between. Germline CDR1 and CDR2: SGHDN and FVKESK. The CDR3 loop reads CASSQEPQIYEQYF. The CDR3 DNA reads TGTGCCAGCAGCCAAGAACCACAGATCTACGAGCAGTACTTC.

This sequence joins TRBV19 and TRBJ1-1; TRBD1 aligns across 11 bases. CDR3 size: 16 residues. V lost 5 bases, J lost 5 bases, and 10 bases stayed unmatched. Germline CDR1 LNHDA, CDR2 SQIVND (reference sequence). The CDR3 is CASSGRRTGGNTEAFF. CDR3 DNA sequence: TGTGCCAGTAGTGGCCGCCGGACAGGGGGCAATACTGAAGCTTTCTTT.

The chain joins TRBV5-1 to TRBJ2-1; tentative D call: TRBD1 (5 bases). V was cut by 4 bases and J by 0 bases, with 11 bases left in between. Germline V gene data show CDR1 as SGHRS and CDR2 as YFSETQ. There are 15 residues in the CDR3. CDR3 bases: TGCGCCAGCAGCCCTACAGGCTACTCCTACAATGAGCAGTTCTTC. Amino acid sequence: CASSPTGYSYNEQFF.

This CDR3 reads CASSPRGTTSYEQYF. Here the CDR3 DNA reads TGTGCCAGCAGTCCGAGGGGGACGACGTCCTACGAGCAGTACTTC. The chain links TRBV28 to TRBJ2-7, with D maybe TRBD1 (6 bases). From germline, CDR1 is MDHEN and CDR2 SYDVKM. CDR3 length equals 15 residues. V dropped 5 bases and J dropped 1 base, with 15 bases sitting between them.

The chain carries TRBV27 and TRBJ1-6, with D maybe TRBD1 (6 bases). The germline CDR1 and CDR2 sequences are MNHEY and SMNVEV (reference sequence). The CDR3 spans 15 residues. V was pared by 2 bases and J by 7 bases, with 12 bases between. CDR3: CASSLIGGRNSPLHF. CDR3 coding DNA: TGTGCCAGCAGTTTAATTGGGGGCCGGAATTCACCCCTCCACTTT.

V and J are TRBV10-2 and TRBJ1-3; D not resolved. V was pared by 3 bases and J by 2 bases, with 14 bases between. Germline assignment: CDR1 WSHSY and CDR2 SAAADI. CDR3 length equals 16 residues. The CDR3 loop is CASSDQTIIPGNTIYF. CDR3 coding DNA: TGCGCCAGCAGTGATCAGACCATTATCCCTGGAAACACCATATATTTT.

The rearrangement joins TRBV16 to TRBJ1-3; no reliable D call. This CDR3 has 14 residues. CDR1 and CDR2 from the germline V gene are KGHSY and FQNENV. Trimming stripped 5 bases from V and 1 base from J, with 9 bases between. The DNA for the CDR3 is TGTGCCAGCAGCGATCAGCCGTCTGGAAACACCATATATTTT. This translates into CASSDQPSGNTIYF.